The table lists the clone carrying this TCR beta chain with a count of one. What it binds is unknown. The data originate from a study of T cell responses to AZD1222 COVID-19 vaccine. The data were produced by immunoSEQ multiplex PCR, yet TCRdb's version contains in-frame clones alone and is incomplete. The sample contains about 110,000 clones, more than 75% of which appear only once. From germline, CDR1 is SNHLY and CDR2 FYNNEI. The CDR3 has 16 residues. The V gene end was trimmed by 5 bases and the J gene end by 1 base; junction bases not matched to a gene: 6. Whole-study results and caveats: CD4 TCRs covered the whole spike, strongest at regions 160-218 and 743-854. Most donors were white British, females outnumbered males, and clonal diversity was possibly underestimated.

This TCR derives from an adult in good health. Source: peripheral blood, taken on day 0 of AZD1222 vaccination. The chain combines TRBV2 with TRBJ1-1; 11 nucleotides agree with TRBD1. CDR3 bases: TGTGCCAGCAGTCGGGCCGGGACAGGGGGGAACACTGAAGCTTTCTTT. The encoded protein is CASSRAGTGGNTEAFF.